This T cell receptor (beta chain) was identified during a study of blood T cell repertoires in COVID-19. For the study at large: Sites across the United States, Italy and Spain contributed samples from acute and convalescent COVID-19.

This clone was picked up one time. Original analysis: Amplification with reference gene primers provided the estimates of nucleated cell counts. Sequenced by immunoSEQ multiplex PCR; TCRdb stores in-frame clones only, minus some. The V and J calls and clone size come from that table; D and trimming were worked out from the DNA. The sample holds roughly 84,000 clones; roughly 80% are singletons and the top ten take around 16%. The CDR3 extends over 13 amino acids. J was trimmed by 7 bases and V by 6 bases; bases with no gene match: 8. The germline gives CDR1 WNHNN, CDR2 SYGVQD (reference sequence). The clonotype was recovered from a woman of 80 years or more with acute or convalescent COVID-19. Sequencing used peripheral blood. The chain carries TRBV10-1 and TRBJ2-5, with TRBD1 matching 7 bases. This CDR3 reads CASSVQGTGTQYF. The CDR3 region has the DNA TGCGCCAGCAGCGTACAGGGGACGGGGACCCAGTACTTC.